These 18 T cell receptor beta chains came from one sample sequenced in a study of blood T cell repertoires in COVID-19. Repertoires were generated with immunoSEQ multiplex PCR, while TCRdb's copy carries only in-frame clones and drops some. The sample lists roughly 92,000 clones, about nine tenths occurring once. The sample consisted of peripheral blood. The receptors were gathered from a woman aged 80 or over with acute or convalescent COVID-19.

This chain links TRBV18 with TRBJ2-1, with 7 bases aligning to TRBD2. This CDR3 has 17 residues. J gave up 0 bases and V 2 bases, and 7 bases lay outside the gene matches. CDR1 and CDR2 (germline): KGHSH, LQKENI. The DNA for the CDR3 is TGTGCCAGCTCACCATGGCCTAGCGGTAGCTCCTACAATGAGCAGTTCTTC. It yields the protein CASSPWPSGSSYNEQFF. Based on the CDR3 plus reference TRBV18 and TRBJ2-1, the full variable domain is NAGVMQNPRHLVRRRGQEARLRCSPMKGHSHVYWYRQLPEEGLKFMVYLQKENIIDESGMPKERFSAEFPKEGPSILRIQQVVRGDSAAYFCASSPWPSGSSYNEQFFGPGTRLTVL.

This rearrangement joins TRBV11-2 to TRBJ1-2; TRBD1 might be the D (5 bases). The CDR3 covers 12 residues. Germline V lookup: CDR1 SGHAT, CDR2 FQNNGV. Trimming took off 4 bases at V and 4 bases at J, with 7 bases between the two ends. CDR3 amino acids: CASSSGGYGYTF. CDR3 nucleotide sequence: TGTGCCAGCAGCTCCGGGGGCTATGGCTACACCTTC.

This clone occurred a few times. The CDR3 here is CASSMGQGDRDEQFF. In nucleotides, the CDR3 is TGTGCCAGTAGTATGGGGCAGGGCGATCGGGATGAGCAGTTCTTC. The rearrangement links TRBV19 to TRBJ2-1, with a tentative D call TRBD1 (5 bases). The CDR3 runs 15 residues. V lost 3 bases to trimming and J lost 8 bases, with 17 bases between them. Per germline, CDR1 LNHDA and CDR2 SQIVND (reference sequence).

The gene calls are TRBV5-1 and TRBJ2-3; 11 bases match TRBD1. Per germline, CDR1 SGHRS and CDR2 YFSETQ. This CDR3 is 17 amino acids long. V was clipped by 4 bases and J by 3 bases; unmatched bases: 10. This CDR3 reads CASSAGQGALGTDTQYF. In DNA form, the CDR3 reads TGCGCCAGCAGCGCAGGACAGGGGGCTTTGGGGACAGATACGCAGTATTTT.

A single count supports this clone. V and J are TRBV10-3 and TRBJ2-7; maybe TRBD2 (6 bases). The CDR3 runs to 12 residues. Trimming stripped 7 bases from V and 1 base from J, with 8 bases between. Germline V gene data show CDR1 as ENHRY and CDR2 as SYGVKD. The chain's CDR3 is CAIKGLSYEQYF. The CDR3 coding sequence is TGTGCCATCAAGGGACTTTCCTACGAGCAGTACTTC.

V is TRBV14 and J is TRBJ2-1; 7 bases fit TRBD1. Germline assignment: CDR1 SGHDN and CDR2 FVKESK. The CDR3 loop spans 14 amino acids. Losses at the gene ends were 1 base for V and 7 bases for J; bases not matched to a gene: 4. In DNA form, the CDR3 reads TGTGCCAGCAGCCAAGCGAACAGGGGTAATGAGCAGTTCTTC. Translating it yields CASSQANRGNEQFF.

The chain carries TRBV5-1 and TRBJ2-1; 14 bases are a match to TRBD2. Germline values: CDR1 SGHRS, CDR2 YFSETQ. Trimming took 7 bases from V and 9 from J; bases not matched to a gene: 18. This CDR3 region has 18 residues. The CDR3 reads CASSRLGTGLAGVGEQFF. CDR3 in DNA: TGCGCCAGCTCAAGACTGGGCACGGGACTAGCGGGAGTGGGTGAGCAGTTCTTC. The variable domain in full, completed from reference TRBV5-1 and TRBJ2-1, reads KAGVTQTPRYLIKTRGQQVTLSCSPISGHRSVSWYQQTPGQGLQFLFEYFSETQRNKGNFPGRFSGRQFSNSRSEMNVSTLELGDSALYLCASSRLGTGLAGVGEQFFGPGTRLTVL.

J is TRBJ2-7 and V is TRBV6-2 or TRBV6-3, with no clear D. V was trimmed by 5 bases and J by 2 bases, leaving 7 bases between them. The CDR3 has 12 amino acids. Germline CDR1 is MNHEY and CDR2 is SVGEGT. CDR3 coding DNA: TGTGCCAGCAGTCGCAGTACCTACGAGCAGTACTTC. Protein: CASSRSTYEQYF.

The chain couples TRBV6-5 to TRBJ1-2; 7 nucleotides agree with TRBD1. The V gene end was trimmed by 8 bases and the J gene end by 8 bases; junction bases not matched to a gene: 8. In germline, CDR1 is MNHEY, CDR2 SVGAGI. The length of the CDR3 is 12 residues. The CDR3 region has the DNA TGTGCCAGCGGAGGACAGGCAGGGGGCTACACCTTC. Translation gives CASGGQAGGYTF.

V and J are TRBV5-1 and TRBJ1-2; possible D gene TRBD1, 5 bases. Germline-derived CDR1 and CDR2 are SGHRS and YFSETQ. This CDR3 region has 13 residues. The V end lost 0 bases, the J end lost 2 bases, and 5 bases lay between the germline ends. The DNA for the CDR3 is TGCGCCAGCAGCTTGGGACAGAACTATGGCTACACCTTC. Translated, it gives CASSLGQNYGYTF. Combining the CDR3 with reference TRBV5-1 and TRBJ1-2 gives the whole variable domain KAGVTQTPRYLIKTRGQQVTLSCSPISGHRSVSWYQQTPGQGLQFLFEYFSETQRNKGNFPGRFSGRQFSNSRSEMNVSTLELGDSALYLCASSLGQNYGYTFGSGTRLTVV.

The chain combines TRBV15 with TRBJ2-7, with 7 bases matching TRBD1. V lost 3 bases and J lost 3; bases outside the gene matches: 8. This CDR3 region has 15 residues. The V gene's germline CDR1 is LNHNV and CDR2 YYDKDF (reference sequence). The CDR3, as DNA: TGTGCCACCAGCAGGGACAGGTTGGTGCACTACGAGCAGTACTTC. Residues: CATSRDRLVHYEQYF.

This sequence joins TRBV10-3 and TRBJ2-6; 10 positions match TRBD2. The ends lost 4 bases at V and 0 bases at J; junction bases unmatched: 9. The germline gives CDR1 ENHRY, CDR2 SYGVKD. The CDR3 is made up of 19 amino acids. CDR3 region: CAISASLAGAGSGANVLTF. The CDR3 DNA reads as TGTGCCATCAGTGCTTCCCTAGCGGGGGCCGGCTCTGGGGCCAACGTCCTGACTTTC.

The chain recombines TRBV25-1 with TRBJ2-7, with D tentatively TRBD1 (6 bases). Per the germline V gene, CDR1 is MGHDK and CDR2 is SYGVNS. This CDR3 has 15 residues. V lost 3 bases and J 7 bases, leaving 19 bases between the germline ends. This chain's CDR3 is CASSDGGRGLLEQYF. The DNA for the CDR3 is TGTGCCAGCAGTGACGGTGGCAGGGGCCTCTTGGAGCAGTACTTC.

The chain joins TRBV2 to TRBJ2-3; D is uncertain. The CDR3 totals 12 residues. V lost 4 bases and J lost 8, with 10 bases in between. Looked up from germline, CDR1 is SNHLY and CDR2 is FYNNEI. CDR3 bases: TGTGCCAGCAGTGTTGAATCGGGTACGCAGTATTTT. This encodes CASSVESGTQYF.

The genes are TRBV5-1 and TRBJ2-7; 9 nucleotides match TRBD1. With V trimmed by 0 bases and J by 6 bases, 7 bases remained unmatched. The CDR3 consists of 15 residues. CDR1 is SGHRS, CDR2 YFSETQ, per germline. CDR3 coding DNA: TGCGCCAGCAGCTTGGGCCGGGACAGGGTTACCGAGCAGTACTTC. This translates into CASSLGRDRVTEQYF.

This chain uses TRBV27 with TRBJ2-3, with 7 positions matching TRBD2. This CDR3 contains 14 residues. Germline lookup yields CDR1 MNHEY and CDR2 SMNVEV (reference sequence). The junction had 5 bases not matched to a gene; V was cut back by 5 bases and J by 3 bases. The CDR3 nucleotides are TGTGCCAGCAGTCCCCTAGCGGAGACAGATACGCAGTATTTT. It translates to CASSPLAETDTQYF.

CDR3 region: CASSHSEGARGSGYTF. The DNA of the CDR3 is TGTGCCAGCAGCCATTCTGAGGGGGCGCGTGGGAGTGGCTACACCTTC. The V gene is TRBV7-4, the J gene TRBJ1-2; 7 nucleotides match TRBD1. The germline V gene encodes CDR1 SGHVT and CDR2 SQSDAQ. This CDR3 comprises 16 residues. Germline trimming cut 5 bases from V and 7 bases from J; bases unmatched to any gene: 16. Full variable domain (outside the CDR3, taken from reference TRBV7-4 and TRBJ1-2): GAGVSQSPRYKVAKRGRDVALRCDSISGHVTLYWYRQTLGQGSEVLTYSQSDAQRDKSGRPSGRFSAERPERSVSTLKIQRTEQGDSAVYLCASSHSEGARGSGYTFGSGTRLTVV.

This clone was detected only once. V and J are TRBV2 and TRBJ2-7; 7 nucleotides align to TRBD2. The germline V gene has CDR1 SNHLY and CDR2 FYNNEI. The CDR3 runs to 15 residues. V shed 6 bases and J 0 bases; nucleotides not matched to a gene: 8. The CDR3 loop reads CASSPQRGRSYEQYF. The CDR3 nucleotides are TGTGCCAGCAGCCCCCAGCGGGGTCGCTCCTACGAGCAGTACTTC.